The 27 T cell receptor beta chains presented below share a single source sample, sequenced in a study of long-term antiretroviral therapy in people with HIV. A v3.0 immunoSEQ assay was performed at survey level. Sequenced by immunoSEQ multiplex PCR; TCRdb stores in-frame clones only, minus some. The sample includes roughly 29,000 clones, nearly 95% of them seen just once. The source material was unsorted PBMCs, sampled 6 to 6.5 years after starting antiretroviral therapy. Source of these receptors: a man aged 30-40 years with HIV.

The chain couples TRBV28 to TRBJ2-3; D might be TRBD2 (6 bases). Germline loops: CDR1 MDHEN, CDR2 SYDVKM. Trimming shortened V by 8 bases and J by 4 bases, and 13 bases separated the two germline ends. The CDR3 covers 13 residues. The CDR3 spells CASYTGGPDTQYF. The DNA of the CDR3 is TGTGCCAGCTACACCGGGGGTCCAGATACGCAGTATTTT.

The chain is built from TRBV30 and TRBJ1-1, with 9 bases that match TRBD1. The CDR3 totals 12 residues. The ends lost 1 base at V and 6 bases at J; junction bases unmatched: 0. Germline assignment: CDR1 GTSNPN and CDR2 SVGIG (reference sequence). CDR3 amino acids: CAWSGQGAEAFF. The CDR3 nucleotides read TGTGCCTGGAGTGGACAGGGGGCTGAAGCTTTCTTT.

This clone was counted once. The CDR3, as DNA: TGTGCCAGCAGCCAAGTCTCGCTAGCCAAAAACATTCAGTACTTC. Translated: CASSQVSLAKNIQYF. The rearrangement links TRBV4-2 to TRBJ2-4; D is unresolved. There are 15 residues in the CDR3. The germline V and J ends were trimmed by 1 base and 0 bases, with 7 bases remaining between them. Looked up from germline, CDR1 is LGHNA and CDR2 is YNFKEQ.

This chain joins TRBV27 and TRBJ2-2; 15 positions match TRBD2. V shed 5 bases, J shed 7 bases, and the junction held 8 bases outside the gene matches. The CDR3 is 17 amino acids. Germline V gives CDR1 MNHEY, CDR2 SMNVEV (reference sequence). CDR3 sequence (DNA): TGTGCCAGCAGTCCCGGACTAGCGGGGGGGCGGGTCGGGGAGCTGTTTTTT. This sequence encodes CASSPGLAGGRVGELFF.

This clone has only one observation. CDR3: CASSDSDNNEQFF. CDR3 sequence (DNA): TGTGCCAGCAGTGACTCGGACAACAATGAGCAGTTCTTC. The chain is built from TRBV6-4 and TRBJ2-1; possible D gene TRBD1, 5 bases. CDR3 length: 13 amino acids. Germline lookup yields CDR1 MRHNA and CDR2 SNTAGT. The V and J ends lost 0 bases and 5 bases respectively, with 5 bases between them.

The CDR3 sequence is CASSQEPQGVYEQYF. The CDR3 bases are TGCGCCAGCAGCCAAGAACCCCAGGGGGTGTACGAGCAGTACTTC. V is TRBV4-1 and J is TRBJ2-7; 7 nucleotides match TRBD1. Trimming took 0 bases from V and 4 from J; bases not matched to a gene: 6. Germline V lookup: CDR1 MGHRA, CDR2 YSYEKL. The CDR3 consists of 15 residues.

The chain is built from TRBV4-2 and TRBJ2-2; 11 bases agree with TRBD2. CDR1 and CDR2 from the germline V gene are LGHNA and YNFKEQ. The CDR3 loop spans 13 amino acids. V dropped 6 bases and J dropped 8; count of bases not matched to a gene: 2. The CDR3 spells CASSTSGGGELFF. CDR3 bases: TGTGCCAGCAGTACTAGCGGGGGAGGGGAGCTGTTTTTT.

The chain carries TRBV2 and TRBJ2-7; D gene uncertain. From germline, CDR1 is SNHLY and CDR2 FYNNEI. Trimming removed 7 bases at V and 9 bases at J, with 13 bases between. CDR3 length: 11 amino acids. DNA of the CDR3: TGTGCCAGCATGGGCGGCGTCGGGCAGTACTTC. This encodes CASMGGVGQYF.

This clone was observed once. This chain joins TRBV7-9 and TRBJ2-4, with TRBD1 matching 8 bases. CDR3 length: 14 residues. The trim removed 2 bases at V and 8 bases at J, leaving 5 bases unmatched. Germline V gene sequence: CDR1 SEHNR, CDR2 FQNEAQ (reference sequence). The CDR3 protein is CASSLNQGADIQYF. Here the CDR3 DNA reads TGTGCCAGCAGCTTAAATCAGGGGGCAGACATTCAGTACTTC.

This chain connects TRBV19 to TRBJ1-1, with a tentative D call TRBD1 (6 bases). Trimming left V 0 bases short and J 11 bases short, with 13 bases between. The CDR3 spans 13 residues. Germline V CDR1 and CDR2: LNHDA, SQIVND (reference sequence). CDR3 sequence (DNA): TGTGCCAGTAGTATAGAAGCGGGGGCATTGGCTTTCTTT. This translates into CASSIEAGALAFF.

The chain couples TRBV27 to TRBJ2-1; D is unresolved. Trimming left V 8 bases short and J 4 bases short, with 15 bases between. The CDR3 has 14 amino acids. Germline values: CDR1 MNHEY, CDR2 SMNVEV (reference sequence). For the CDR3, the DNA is TGTGCCAGCTCCCAGGTTTCCCTTTACAATGAGCAGTTCTTC. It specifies CASSQVSLYNEQFF.

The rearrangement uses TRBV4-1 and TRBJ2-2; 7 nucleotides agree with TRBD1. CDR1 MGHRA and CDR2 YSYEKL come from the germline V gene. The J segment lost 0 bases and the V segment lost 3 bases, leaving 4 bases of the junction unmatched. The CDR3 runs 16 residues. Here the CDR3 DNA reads TGCGCCAGCAGCCACCGACAGGGCCCGAACACCGGGGAGCTGTTTTTT. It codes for CASSHRQGPNTGELFF.

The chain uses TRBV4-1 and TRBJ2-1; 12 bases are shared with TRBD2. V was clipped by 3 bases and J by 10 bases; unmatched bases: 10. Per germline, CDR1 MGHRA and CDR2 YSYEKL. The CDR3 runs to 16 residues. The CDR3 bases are TGCGCCAGCAGCCATGAACTAGCGGGGGGCCACTACGAGCAGTTCTTC. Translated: CASSHELAGGHYEQFF.

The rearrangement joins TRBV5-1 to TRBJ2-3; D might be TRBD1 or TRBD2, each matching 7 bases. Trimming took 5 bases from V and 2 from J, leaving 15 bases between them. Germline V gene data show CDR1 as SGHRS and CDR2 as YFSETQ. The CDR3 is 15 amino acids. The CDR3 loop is CASSQGGLLTDTQYF. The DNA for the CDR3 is TGCGCCAGCAGTCAGGGGGGGTTACTCACAGATACGCAGTATTTT.

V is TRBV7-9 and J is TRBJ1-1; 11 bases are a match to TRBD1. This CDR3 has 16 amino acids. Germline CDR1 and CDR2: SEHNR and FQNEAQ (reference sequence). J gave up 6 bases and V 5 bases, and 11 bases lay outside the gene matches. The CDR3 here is CASSGIGQGASAEAFF. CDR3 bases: TGTGCCAGCAGCGGAATAGGACAGGGGGCGTCAGCTGAAGCTTTCTTT. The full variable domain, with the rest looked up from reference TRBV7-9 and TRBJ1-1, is DTGVSQNPRHKITKRGQNVTFRCDPISEHNRLYWYRQTLGQGPEFLTYFQNEAQLEKSRLLSDRFSAERPKGSFSTLEIQRTEQGDSAMYLCASSGIGQGASAEAFFGQGTRLTVV.

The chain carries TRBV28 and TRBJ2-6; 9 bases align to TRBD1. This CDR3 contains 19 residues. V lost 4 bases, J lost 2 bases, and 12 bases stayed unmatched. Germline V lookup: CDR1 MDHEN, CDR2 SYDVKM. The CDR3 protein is CASSSPPGTGPAGANVLTF. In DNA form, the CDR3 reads TGTGCCAGCAGTTCACCCCCCGGGACAGGGCCAGCTGGGGCCAACGTCCTGACTTTC.

CDR3 amino acids: CASRPASGGYNEQFF. CDR3 sequence (DNA): TGTGCCAGCAGACCAGCTAGCGGGGGCTACAATGAGCAGTTCTTC. The rearrangement joins TRBV2 to TRBJ2-1; 10 bases are a match to TRBD2. CDR3 length equals 15 residues. V was clipped by 6 bases and J by 3 bases; unmatched bases: 5. Germline loops: CDR1 SNHLY, CDR2 FYNNEI.

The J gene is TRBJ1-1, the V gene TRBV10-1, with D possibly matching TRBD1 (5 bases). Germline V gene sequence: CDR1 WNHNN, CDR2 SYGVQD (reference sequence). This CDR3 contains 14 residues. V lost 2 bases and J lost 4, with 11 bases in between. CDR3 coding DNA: TGCGCCAGCAGTGAGGGGACCCCCGGCACTGAAGCTTTCTTT. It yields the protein CASSEGTPGTEAFF.

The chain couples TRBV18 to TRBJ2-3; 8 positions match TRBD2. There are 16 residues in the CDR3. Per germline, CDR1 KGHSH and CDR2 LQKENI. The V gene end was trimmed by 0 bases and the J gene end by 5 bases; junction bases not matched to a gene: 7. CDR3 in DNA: TGTGCCAGCTCACCACCGAAAGGCGGGGGGATAGATACGCAGTATTTT. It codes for CASSPPKGGGIDTQYF.

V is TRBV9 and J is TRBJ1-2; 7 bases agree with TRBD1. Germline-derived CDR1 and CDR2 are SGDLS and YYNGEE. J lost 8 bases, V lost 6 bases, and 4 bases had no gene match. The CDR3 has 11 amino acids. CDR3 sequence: CASNRGGGYTF. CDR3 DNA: TGTGCCAGCAACAGGGGTGGCGGCTACACCTTC.

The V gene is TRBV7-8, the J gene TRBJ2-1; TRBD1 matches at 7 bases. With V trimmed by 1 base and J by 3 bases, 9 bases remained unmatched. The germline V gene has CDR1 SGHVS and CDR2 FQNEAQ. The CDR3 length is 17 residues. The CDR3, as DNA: TGTGCCAGCAGCTTAGGTGGACAGGTCCTCTTCTACAATGAGCAGTTCTTC. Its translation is CASSLGGQVLFYNEQFF.

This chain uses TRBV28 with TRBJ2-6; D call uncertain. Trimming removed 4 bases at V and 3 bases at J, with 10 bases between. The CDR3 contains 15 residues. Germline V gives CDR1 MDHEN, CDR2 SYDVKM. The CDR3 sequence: CASSSKGFGANVLTF. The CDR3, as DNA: TGTGCCAGCAGTTCAAAGGGTTTTGGGGCCAACGTCCTGACTTTC. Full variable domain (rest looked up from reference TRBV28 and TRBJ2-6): DVKVTQSSRYLVKRTGEKVFLECVQDMDHENMFWYRQDPGLGLRLIYFSYDVKMKEKGDIPEGYSVSREKKERFSLILESASTNQTSMYLCASSSKGFGANVLTFGAGSRLTVL.

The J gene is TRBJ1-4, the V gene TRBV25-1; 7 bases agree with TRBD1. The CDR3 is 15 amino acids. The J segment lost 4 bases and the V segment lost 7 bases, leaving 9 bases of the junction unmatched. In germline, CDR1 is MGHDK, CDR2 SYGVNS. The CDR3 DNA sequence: TGTGCCAGCACCCCTCGGACAGGTCTTAATGAAAAACTGTTTTTT. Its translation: CASTPRTGLNEKLFF.

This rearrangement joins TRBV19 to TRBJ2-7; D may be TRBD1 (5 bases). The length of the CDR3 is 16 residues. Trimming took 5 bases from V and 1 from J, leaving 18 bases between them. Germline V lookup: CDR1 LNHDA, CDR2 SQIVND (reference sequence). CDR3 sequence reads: CASSGPGGDRSYEQYF. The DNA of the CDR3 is TGTGCCAGTAGTGGTCCGGGCGGAGACAGATCCTACGAGCAGTACTTC.

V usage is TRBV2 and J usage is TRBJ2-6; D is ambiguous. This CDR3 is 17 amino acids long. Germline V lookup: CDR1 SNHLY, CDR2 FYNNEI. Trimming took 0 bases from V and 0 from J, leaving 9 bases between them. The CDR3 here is CASSEALLTSGANVLTF. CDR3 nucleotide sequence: TGTGCCAGCAGTGAAGCGCTTCTTACCTCTGGGGCCAACGTCCTGACTTTC.

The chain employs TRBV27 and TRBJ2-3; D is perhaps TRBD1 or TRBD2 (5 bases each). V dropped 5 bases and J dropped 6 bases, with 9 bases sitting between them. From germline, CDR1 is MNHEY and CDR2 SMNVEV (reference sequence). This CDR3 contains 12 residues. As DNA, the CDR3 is TGTGCCAGCAGTCTAGAGGGGGATACGCAGTATTTT. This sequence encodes CASSLEGDTQYF.

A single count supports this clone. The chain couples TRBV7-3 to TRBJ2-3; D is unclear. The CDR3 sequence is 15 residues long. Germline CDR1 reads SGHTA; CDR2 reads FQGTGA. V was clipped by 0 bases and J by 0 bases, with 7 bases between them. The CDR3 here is CASSLTPGSTDTQYF. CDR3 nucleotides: TGTGCCAGCAGCTTAACCCCCGGAAGCACAGATACGCAGTATTTT. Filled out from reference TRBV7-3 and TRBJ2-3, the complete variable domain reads GAGVSQTPSNKVTEKGKYVELRCDPISGHTALYWYRQSLGQGPEFLIYFQGTGAADDSGLPNDRFFAVRPEGSVSTLKIQRTERGDSAVYLCASSLTPGSTDTQYFGPGTRLTVL.